One T cell receptor (beta chain) is described in this entry. What it recognizes is unknown. The entry originates in a study of CD8 T cells in Susac syndrome. Points from the study as a whole: No clonal expansion appeared among CD4+ T cells in Susac patients.

The authors reverse transcribed roughly 0.5 to 1 ug RNA with random hexamers. TCRdb recomputed calls from the immunoSEQ multiplex PCR reads with MiXCR, one row per CDR3 protein. The profile covers 150,000 to 200,000 distinct CDR3 sequences, with 90% to 96% appearing a single time and less than 0.15% taken by the ten largest. Between the trimmed V and J ends, which lost 4 bases and 8 bases, there was a span of 12 bases. The CDR3 totals 12 residues. Germline CDR1 and CDR2: GTSNPN and SVGIG (reference sequence). The V and J genes are TRBV30 and TRBJ2-1, with D perhaps being TRBD1 or TRBD2 (6 bases each). The source is a human donor with Susac syndrome. The sample taken for sequencing was CD4+ T cells from PBMCs. The CDR3 loop is CAWKAGGDEQFF. The CDR3 DNA follows: TGTGCCTGGAAGGCCGGGGGCGATGAGCAGTTCTTC.